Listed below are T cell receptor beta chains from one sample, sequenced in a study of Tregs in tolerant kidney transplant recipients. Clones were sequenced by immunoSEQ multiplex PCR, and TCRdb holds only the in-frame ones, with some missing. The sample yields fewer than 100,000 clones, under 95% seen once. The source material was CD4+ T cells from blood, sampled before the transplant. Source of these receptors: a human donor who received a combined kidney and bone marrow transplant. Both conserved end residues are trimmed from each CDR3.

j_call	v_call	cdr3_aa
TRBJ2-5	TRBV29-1	SVLARGQETQY
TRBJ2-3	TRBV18	ASSRRPSGEITDTQY
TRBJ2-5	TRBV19	ASSIGLAAETQY
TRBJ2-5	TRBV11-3	ASSLAAETQY
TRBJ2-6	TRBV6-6	ASSSRGSGANVLT
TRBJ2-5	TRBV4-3	ASSQDVYEEQY
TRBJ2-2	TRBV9	ASSSRFTGELF
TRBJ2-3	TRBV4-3	ASSQDLTSVATDTQY
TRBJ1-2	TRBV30	AWKPLLGAGGYT
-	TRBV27	ASSDRVFEQY
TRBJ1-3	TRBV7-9	ASRKGLSGNTIY
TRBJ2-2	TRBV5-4	ASSLDRGPNTGELF
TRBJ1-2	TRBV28	ASRTYSLKDGYT
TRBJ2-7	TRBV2	ASSALDRSYEQY
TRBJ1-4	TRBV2	ASSATGIAKLF
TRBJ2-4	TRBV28	ASSSFGQGAKNIQY
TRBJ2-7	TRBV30	AWSWGQGSEQY
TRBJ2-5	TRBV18	ASHRQVQETQY
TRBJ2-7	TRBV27	ASRRTGGYEQY
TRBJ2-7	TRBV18	ASSPPTGRTSYEQY
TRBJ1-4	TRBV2	ASSVRGEKLF
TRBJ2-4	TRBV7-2	ASSLDRERTKNIQY
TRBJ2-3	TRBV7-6	ASSLDTSGSLDSTDTQY
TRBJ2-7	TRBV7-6	ASSLRPGQGAEEQY
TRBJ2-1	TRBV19	ASSILAGVLF
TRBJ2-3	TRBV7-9	ASSFERGLDTQY
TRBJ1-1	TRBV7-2	ASSLVPGIIMNTEAF
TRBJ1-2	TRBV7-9	ASSPQDGYGYT